The source of this TCR beta chain is a study of beta chain features in type 1 diabetes. Study-wide points: Significant though moderate, a shortening of TCRB CDR3s appeared in all four CD4+ subsets of Type 1 diabetes patients. VDJ junctions from patients with type 1 diabetes contained fewer insertions and more deletions. In comparison with healthy donors, patients had naive, central memory and Treg TCRB repertoires that appeared more similar.

Expressed TCRB transcripts were sequenced, since all the RNA that had been isolated was reverse transcribed. The average read count of naive, central memory and regulatory T cell samples was 3 million to 4 million. Sequencing used immunoSEQ multiplex PCR; TCRdb keeps in-frame clones, though not all of them. Of hundreds of thousands of clones in the sample, roughly 13% were seen once. With respect to this clone: Its antigen is unidentified.

This TCR was recovered from a woman aged 18-29 years with type 1 diabetes. Sequenced input: naive CD4+ T cells from blood.

The CDR3 sequence: CASTGGPWFEQYF. The CDR3 DNA reads as TGTGCCAGTACGGGAGGGCCCTGGTTCGAGCAGTACTTC. This chain uses TRBV28 with TRBJ2-7; 8 bases agree with TRBD2. The junction had 10 bases not matched to a gene; V was cut back by 9 bases and J by 6 bases. The CDR3 is made up of 13 amino acids. CDR1 is MDHEN, CDR2 SYDVKM, per germline. Complete variable domain (other parts from reference TRBV28 and TRBJ2-7): DVKVTQSSRYLVKRTGEKVFLECVQDMDHENMFWYRQDPGLGLRLIYFSYDVKMKEKGDIPEGYSVSREKKERFSLILESASTNQTSMYLCASTGGPWFEQYFGPGTRLTVT.